Listed here are 13 T cell receptor beta chains from one sample, sequenced in a study of blood T cells in healthy people across ages. The authors ran a second PCR of roughly 6 to 11 cycles using a sample-barcoded 5' primer and a J-beta primer mix. TCRdb analysed the 5' RACE reads with MiXCR anew, one entry per CDR3 protein. This table holds some 1,000,000 distinct CDR3 sequences, 25% found once. These sequences were also reported in another study, on T cells of mothers and their children.

The sequenced material came from blood. All receptors come from a girl aged 2 to 9 in good health.

The chain has TRBV6-1 and TRBJ2-5; TRBD1 agrees at 8 bases. V was pared by 4 bases and J by 5 bases, with 9 bases of the junction left unmatched. The CDR3 is 15 amino acids. CDR1 and CDR2 from the germline V gene are MNHNS and SASEGT. CDR3 in amino acids: CASSAAGTGDETQYF. The CDR3 DNA is TGTGCCAGCAGTGCCGCAGGGACAGGAGACGAGACCCAGTACTTC.

This clonotype was seen more than once but under ten times. The chain joins TRBV20-1 to TRBJ2-7; D remains unclear. Germline CDR1 reads DFQATT; CDR2 reads SNEGSKA (reference sequence). The CDR3 has 13 residues. V lost 1 base, J lost 0 bases, and 7 bases lay in between. CDR3 amino acids: CSARGMDSYEQYF. In DNA, the CDR3 is TGCAGTGCTAGAGGGATGGACTCCTACGAGCAGTACTTC.

This clonotype has more than one count but fewer than ten. CDR3 DNA sequence: TGCAGCGGGGTGGGCAGGGGCCTGGACGAGCAGTACTTC. Residues: CSGVGRGLDEQYF. The V call is TRBV29-1, the J call TRBJ2-7, with D possibly matching TRBD1 (6 bases). Trimming left V 7 bases short and J 5 bases short, with 18 bases between. The germline V gene encodes CDR1 SQVTM and CDR2 ANQGSEA. The CDR3 consists of 13 residues.

V gene TRBV14 combines with J gene TRBJ2-7; 10 positions match TRBD2. Germline values: CDR1 SGHDN, CDR2 FVKESK. There are 15 residues in the CDR3. Trimming cost V 4 bases and J 5 bases; bases outside gene matches: 8. CDR3 region: CASSPRLAGVHEQYF. CDR3 DNA: TGTGCCAGCAGCCCCAGGCTAGCGGGAGTACACGAGCAGTACTTC. The variable domain in full, completed from reference TRBV14 and TRBJ2-7, reads EAGVTQFPSHSVIEKGQTVTLRCDPISGHDNLYWYRRVMGKEIKFLLHFVKESKQDESGMPNNRFLAERTGGTYSTLKVQPAELEDSGVYFCASSPRLAGVHEQYFGPGTRLTVT.

The V gene is TRBV5-1, the J gene TRBJ2-7; D remains ambiguous. Trimming removed 2 bases at V and 0 bases at J, with 9 bases between. Germline-derived CDR1 and CDR2 are SGHRS and YFSETQ. This CDR3 has 14 residues. The CDR3, as DNA: TGCGCCAGCAGCTTCGAGGATATCTCCTACGAGCAGTACTTC. Translating it yields CASSFEDISYEQYF.

The chain couples TRBV6-6 to TRBJ2-1, with TRBD2 matching over 9 bases. CDR3 size: 15 residues. Germline assignment: CDR1 MNHNY and CDR2 SVGAGI (reference sequence). The J segment lost 10 bases and the V segment lost 6 bases, leaving 13 bases of the junction unmatched. The CDR3 loop reads CASRALAGPFLEQFF. The CDR3 nucleotides are TGTGCCAGCAGGGCCCTAGCGGGGCCTTTCTTGGAGCAGTTCTTC.

The chain links TRBV20-1 to TRBJ2-3; 14 bases match TRBD2. Germline values: CDR1 DFQATT, CDR2 SNEGSKA (reference sequence). CDR3 size: 16 residues. Trimming took 4 bases from V and 1 from J; bases not matched to a gene: 4. The chain's CDR3 is CSAKKGLAGGTDTQYF. The CDR3, as DNA: TGCAGTGCTAAAAAGGGACTAGCGGGGGGCACAGATACGCAGTATTTT.

This chain joins TRBV28 and TRBJ2-2; the D is unclear. CDR1 MDHEN and CDR2 SYDVKM come from the germline V gene. This CDR3 is 15 amino acids long. Trimming took off 7 bases at V and 0 bases at J, with 12 bases between the two ends. The CDR3 region is CASTPSSSNTGELFF. CDR3 coding DNA: TGTGCCAGCACTCCTTCCAGCTCGAACACCGGGGAGCTGTTTTTT. Supplemented by reference TRBV28 and TRBJ2-2, the full variable domain reads DVKVTQSSRYLVKRTGEKVFLECVQDMDHENMFWYRQDPGLGLRLIYFSYDVKMKEKGDIPEGYSVSREKKERFSLILESASTNQTSMYLCASTPSSSNTGELFFGEGSRLTVL.

This clonotype was observed a few times. The chain links TRBV12-3 or TRBV12-4 to TRBJ1-2; 7 nucleotides match TRBD1. Unmatched junction bases numbered 0, after V lost 6 bases and J lost 5 bases. The CDR3 spans 11 residues. CDR3 protein: CASRGQYGYTF. The CDR3 region has the DNA TGTGCCAGCAGGGGACAGTATGGCTACACCTTC.

V is TRBV12-3 or TRBV12-4 and J is TRBJ1-2, with D unclear. V lost 5 bases, J lost 2 bases, and 9 bases lay in between. The CDR3 is made up of 13 amino acids. The CDR3 protein is CASSTGKNYGYTF. The DNA for the CDR3 is TGTGCCAGCAGTACGGGGAAGAACTATGGCTACACCTTC.

This clonotype was seen a few times. The chain joins TRBV7-9 to TRBJ1-1; no clear D. The CDR3 consists of 11 residues. Trimming removed 5 bases from V and 8 bases from J, with 9 bases in between. Germline loops: CDR1 SEHNR, CDR2 FQNEAQ (reference sequence). CDR3 sequence (DNA): TGTGCCAGCAGCCCATCCGGCGAAGCTTTCTTT. This translates into CASSPSGEAFF.

This clonotype has a handful of counts. The rearrangement links TRBV4-3 to TRBJ2-1; a possible D gene is TRBD1 (6 bases). The DNA end is a closer match to TRBJ2-5, so the J assignment may be wrong. Germline V CDR1 and CDR2: LGHNA, YSLEER. The CDR3 has 15 amino acids. For the CDR3, the DNA is TGCGCCAGCAGCCAAGAGGGGGACATCAGGGAGACCCAGTACTTC. Its translation is CASSQEGDIRETQYF.

A few counts support this clonotype. The chain has TRBV3-1 and TRBJ1-1; D call uncertain. The V end lost 1 base, the J end lost 3 bases, and 9 bases lay between the germline ends. Germline values: CDR1 LGHDT, CDR2 YNNKEL (reference sequence). This CDR3 is built from 14 residues. The CDR3 reads CASSQGAGYTEAFF. CDR3 nucleotide sequence: TGTGCCAGCAGCCAAGGGGCGGGGTACACTGAAGCTTTCTTT.